This T cell receptor beta chain was recovered during a study of shared clonotypes between healthy human individuals. Overall study results and limits: The sampled material consisted only of blood, and tissue repertoires are likely to differ. Clonotype sharing among donors, it was expected, would be affected by sequencing depth.

This clone has just one count. Its target is not known. The authors' processing: From ImmunoSEQ came sequences covering only the junction and carrying no quality scores, so filtering differed. Data came from immunoSEQ multiplex PCR; TCRdb stores just in-frame clones and leaves some out. V, J and clone size reflect that table, while D and trimming were determined from the DNA. The table records about 380,000 clones, approximately 96% of them present only once. The source material was memory CD8+ T cells sorted from blood. Described subset: CD45RO+ cells pooled with CCR7-negative TemRA cells. This sequence originates from a man aged 25 to 45 in good health.

The CDR3 DNA follows: TGCAGCGCTCTTAACACTGAAGCTTTCTTT. Its translation is CSALNTEAFF. This chain joins TRBV29-1 and TRBJ1-1; D is unclear. CDR1 is SQVTM, CDR2 ANQGSEA, per germline. The CDR3 is 10 amino acids. Trimming took off 7 bases at V and 2 bases at J, with 5 bases between the two ends.